This T cell receptor beta chain was captured by sequencing in a study of PD-1 blockade in classical Hodgkin lymphoma. The CDR3 contains 13 residues. Germline V CDR1 and CDR2: SGHRS, YFSETQ. The table came from immunoSEQ multiplex PCR; TCRdb's copy has only in-frame clones and leaves some out. The sample holds 25,000 to 35,000 clones, approximately 66% seen once. Autologous stem cell transplantation was followed by relapse in every patient, and brentuximab vedotin exposure varied. The sequence was obtained from a human donor with classical Hodgkin lymphoma. This specimen was peripheral blood mononuclear cells (PBMCs), taken before the second cycle of nivolumab. The J gene is TRBJ2-5, the V gene TRBV5-1; D is unclear. The J call is uncertain, as TRBJ2-7 better fits the DNA end. The CDR3 nucleotides are TGCGCCAGCAGCATCGGTAGTGGCTACGAGCAGTACTTC. Amino acids: CASSIGSGYEQYF.